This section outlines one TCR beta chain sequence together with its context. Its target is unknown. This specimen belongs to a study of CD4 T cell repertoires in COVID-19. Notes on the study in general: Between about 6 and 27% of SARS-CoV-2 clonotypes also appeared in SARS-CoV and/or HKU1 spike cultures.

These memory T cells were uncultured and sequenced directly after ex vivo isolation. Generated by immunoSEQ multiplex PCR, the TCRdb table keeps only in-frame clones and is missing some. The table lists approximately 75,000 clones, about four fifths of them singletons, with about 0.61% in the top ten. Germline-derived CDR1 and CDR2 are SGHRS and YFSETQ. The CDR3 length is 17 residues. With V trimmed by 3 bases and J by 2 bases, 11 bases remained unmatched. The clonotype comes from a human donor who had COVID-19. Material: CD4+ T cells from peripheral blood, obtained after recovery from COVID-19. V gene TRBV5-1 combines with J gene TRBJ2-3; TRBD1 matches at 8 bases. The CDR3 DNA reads TGCGCCAGCAGCTGGCAGCAGGGGGCGTTATCCACAGATACGCAGTATTTT. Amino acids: CASSWQQGALSTDTQYF.